These T cell receptor beta chains were read from a single sample in a study of CD8 T cells in Susac syndrome. TCRdb processed the immunoSEQ multiplex PCR reads anew with MiXCR; each CDR3 protein has one entry. Of about 120,000 distinct CDR3 sequences in the sample, roughly 94% are singletons; the top ten hold around 0.1%. The material sequenced was CD4+ T cells from PBMCs. The receptors stem from a human donor in good health. Both conserved end residues are part of each CDR3. Fields, in order: clone size, J gene, D gene, V gene, CDR3 DNA, CDR3 protein. The D gene is left open where the match is weak. Some rows have no size entry. The others give once, few or many, or a class for an expanded clone.

clone_size: NA
j_call: TRBJ2-7
d_call: TRBD2
v_call: TRBV3-1
cdr3_nt: TGTGCCAGCAGCCAAGATCTACTAGCGGGAGCACGAGAATCATACGAGCAGTACTTC
cdr3_aa: CASSQDLLAGARESYEQYF

clone_size: once
j_call: TRBJ2-1
d_call: NA
v_call: TRBV24-1
cdr3_nt: TGTGCCACCAGTGATTTGATCAGGGGCCAAGACAATGAGCAGTTCTTC
cdr3_aa: CATSDLIRGQDNEQFF

clone_size: NA
j_call: TRBJ2-2
d_call: NA
v_call: TRBV12-3/TRBV12-4
cdr3_nt: TGTGCCAGCCCCTCTCTGCTGGGCACCGGGGAGCTGTTTTTT
cdr3_aa: CASPSLLGTGELFF

clone_size: NA
j_call: TRBJ2-7
d_call: NA
v_call: TRBV6-2/TRBV6-3
cdr3_nt: TGTGCCAGCAGTTACCATAAGGAGCAGTACTTC
cdr3_aa: CASSYHKEQYF

clone_size: NA
j_call: TRBJ1-2
d_call: TRBD1
v_call: TRBV5-1
cdr3_nt: TGCGCCAGCAGCGTCCAACAGGGGGCGGAAGGCTACACCTTC
cdr3_aa: CASSVQQGAEGYTF

clone_size: NA
j_call: TRBJ2-1
d_call: NA
v_call: TRBV20-1
cdr3_nt: TGCAGTGCTAGAGATCCGGGTTGGGAGCAGTTCTTC
cdr3_aa: CSARDPGWEQFF

clone_size: NA
j_call: TRBJ2-1
d_call: TRBD2
v_call: TRBV7-9
cdr3_nt: TGTGCCAGCAGCTCCCCTGGACTAGAGACCCTATCCTACAATGAGCAGTTCTTC
cdr3_aa: CASSSPGLETLSYNEQFF

clone_size: NA
j_call: TRBJ2-7
d_call: TRBD2
v_call: TRBV20-1
cdr3_nt: TGCAGTGCTTCGCCTAGCGGGCGGTCCTACGAGCAGTACTTC
cdr3_aa: CSASPSGRSYEQYF

clone_size: NA
j_call: TRBJ1-5
d_call: NA
v_call: TRBV6-6
cdr3_nt: TGTGCCAGCAGTTACTCCTTGGGGAGGGTAGGACAGCCCCAGCATTTT
cdr3_aa: CASSYSLGRVGQPQHF

clone_size: once
j_call: TRBJ2-7
d_call: NA
v_call: TRBV6-5
cdr3_nt: TGTGCCAGCAGTGGGTATAATAGGGGTTCCTACGAGCAGTACTTC
cdr3_aa: CASSGYNRGSYEQYF

clone_size: NA
j_call: TRBJ1-2
d_call: TRBD1
v_call: TRBV6-2/TRBV6-3
cdr3_nt: TGTGCCAGCAGTAGAGTTTCCGGACAGGGCTCTAACTATGGCTACACCTTC
cdr3_aa: CASSRVSGQGSNYGYTF

clone_size: NA
j_call: TRBJ2-5
d_call: NA
v_call: TRBV4-1
cdr3_nt: TGCGCCAGCAGCCAAGACAAGACGACCATGGACCGTTTTTGGACCCAGTACTTC
cdr3_aa: CASSQDKTTMDRFWTQYF

clone_size: NA
j_call: TRBJ1-2
d_call: NA
v_call: TRBV6-1
cdr3_nt: TGTGCCAGCAGTGATTCGGTAGGGTCAACCGGTGGCTACACCTTC
cdr3_aa: CASSDSVGSTGGYTF

clone_size: NA
j_call: TRBJ2-3
d_call: NA
v_call: TRBV20-1
cdr3_nt: TGCAGTGCCGGCCACAACTTTGGGGGATCCACAGATACGCAGTATTTT
cdr3_aa: CSAGHNFGGSTDTQYF

clone_size: NA
j_call: TRBJ2-5
d_call: TRBD2
v_call: TRBV30
cdr3_nt: TGTGCCTGGAGCAGCGGGAGGGCCGCGGAGACCCAGTACTTC
cdr3_aa: CAWSSGRAAETQYF

clone_size: NA
j_call: TRBJ1-1
d_call: NA
v_call: TRBV3-1
cdr3_nt: TGTGCCAGCAGCCAAGAGGAACAGTCCAACACTGAAGCTTTCTTT
cdr3_aa: CASSQEEQSNTEAFF

clone_size: NA
j_call: TRBJ2-5
d_call: TRBD2
v_call: TRBV5-4
cdr3_nt: TGTGCCAGCAGCTTGGCCGGGAGGGAGACCCAGTACTTC
cdr3_aa: CASSLAGRETQYF

clone_size: NA
j_call: TRBJ1-4
d_call: TRBD1
v_call: TRBV7-9
cdr3_nt: TGTGCCAGCGGACAGGCGGGAACTAATGAAAAACTGTTTTTT
cdr3_aa: CASGQAGTNEKLFF

clone_size: NA
j_call: TRBJ2-7
d_call: TRBD2
v_call: TRBV12-3/TRBV12-4
cdr3_nt: TGTGCCAGCAGTTCCGGGGGGGCACGGGAGCAGTACTTC
cdr3_aa: CASSSGGAREQYF

clone_size: NA
j_call: TRBJ2-6
d_call: TRBD1
v_call: TRBV2
cdr3_nt: TGTGCCAGCAGTCCACAGGGGGCTGGGGCCAACGTCCTGACTTTC
cdr3_aa: CASSPQGAGANVLTF

clone_size: NA
j_call: TRBJ2-2
d_call: NA
v_call: TRBV20-1
cdr3_nt: TGCAGTGCTAGTCCTAGCTCCTCGAACACCGGGGAGCTGTTTTTT
cdr3_aa: CSASPSSSNTGELFF

clone_size: once
j_call: TRBJ2-1
d_call: TRBD2
v_call: TRBV28
cdr3_nt: TGTGCCAGCAGTCCCCCTGTACGCGGGAGGCCGGGGTGGTACAATGAGCAGTTCTTC
cdr3_aa: CASSPPVRGRPGWYNEQFF

clone_size: NA
j_call: TRBJ2-7
d_call: NA
v_call: TRBV6-5
cdr3_nt: TGTGCCAGCAACCCAAGCGGTAGCTCCTACGAGCAGTACTTC
cdr3_aa: CASNPSGSSYEQYF

clone_size: NA
j_call: TRBJ2-4
d_call: NA
v_call: TRBV18
cdr3_nt: TGTGCCAGCTCACCACCGCCCGGGCTGGCCAAAAACATTCAGTACTTC
cdr3_aa: CASSPPPGLAKNIQYF

clone_size: NA
j_call: TRBJ2-7
d_call: NA
v_call: TRBV23-1
cdr3_nt: TGCGCCAGCAGTCAAGTTCAAGGGCCTCTAAGCGAGCAGTACTTC
cdr3_aa: CASSQVQGPLSEQYF

clone_size: once
j_call: TRBJ2-6
d_call: TRBD2
v_call: TRBV20-1
cdr3_nt: TGCAGTCCTCTTAGCGGGAGCTCTGGGGCCAACGTCCTGACTTTC
cdr3_aa: CSPLSGSSGANVLTF

clone_size: NA
j_call: TRBJ1-2
d_call: NA
v_call: TRBV3-1
cdr3_nt: TGTGCCAGCAGCCCAAGCGGAGACAGACCCGGGGGCTACACCTTC
cdr3_aa: CASSPSGDRPGGYTF

clone_size: NA
j_call: TRBJ2-5
d_call: NA
v_call: TRBV2
cdr3_nt: TGTGCCAGCAGCCAGGGATTGGAGACCCAGTACTTC
cdr3_aa: CASSQGLETQYF

clone_size: NA
j_call: TRBJ1-5
d_call: NA
v_call: TRBV19
cdr3_nt: TGTGCCAGTAGTATCACTCGGGCATATAGCAATCAGCCCCAGCATTTT
cdr3_aa: CASSITRAYSNQPQHF

clone_size: NA
j_call: TRBJ1-4
d_call: TRBD1
v_call: TRBV5-6
cdr3_nt: TGTGCCAGCAGCCCGCAGGACAGGCCTAATGAAAAACTGTTTTTT
cdr3_aa: CASSPQDRPNEKLFF

clone_size: NA
j_call: TRBJ1-4
d_call: NA
v_call: TRBV7-9
cdr3_nt: TGTGCCAGCAGCTTATTATGGGGTGAAAAACTGTTTTTT
cdr3_aa: CASSLLWGEKLFF

clone_size: NA
j_call: TRBJ2-1
d_call: TRBD2
v_call: TRBV12-3/TRBV12-4
cdr3_nt: TGTGCCAGCAGTTTGGGTAGCGGGAGAAACAATGAGCAGTTCTTC
cdr3_aa: CASSLGSGRNNEQFF

clone_size: NA
j_call: TRBJ2-7
d_call: NA
v_call: TRBV24-1
cdr3_nt: TGTGCCACCAGTGACGGACCACTGACTAACTACGAGCAGTACTTC
cdr3_aa: CATSDGPLTNYEQYF

clone_size: NA
j_call: TRBJ1-2
d_call: TRBD1
v_call: TRBV20-1
cdr3_nt: TGCAGTGCTGCCGGACAGGGGGACTATGGCTACACCTTC
cdr3_aa: CSAAGQGDYGYTF

clone_size: NA
j_call: TRBJ2-2
d_call: NA
v_call: TRBV13
cdr3_nt: TGTGCCAGCAGCTCACTTTACACCGGGGAGCTGTTTTTT
cdr3_aa: CASSSLYTGELFF

clone_size: NA
j_call: TRBJ1-3
d_call: NA
v_call: TRBV14
cdr3_nt: TGTGCCAGCAGCCAAGATCTGATAGCCGTGGACACCATATATTTT
cdr3_aa: CASSQDLIAVDTIYF

clone_size: NA
j_call: TRBJ2-1
d_call: NA
v_call: TRBV18
cdr3_nt: TGTGCCAGCTCACCCGGGCCATCTCCAACAAATGAGCAGTTCTTC
cdr3_aa: CASSPGPSPTNEQFF

clone_size: NA
j_call: TRBJ1-1
d_call: NA
v_call: TRBV9
cdr3_nt: TGTGCCAGCAGCCGCCAACTATTAACCACTGAAGCTTTCTTT
cdr3_aa: CASSRQLLTTEAFF

clone_size: NA
j_call: TRBJ2-1
d_call: NA
v_call: TRBV18
cdr3_nt: TGTGCCAGCTCACTCCGAGAGGACAATGAGCAGTTCTTC
cdr3_aa: CASSLREDNEQFF

clone_size: NA
j_call: TRBJ1-1
d_call: NA
v_call: TRBV20-1
cdr3_nt: TGCAGTGTTCCGCTATTGGCCGGGACATTCTCTGAAGCTTTCTTT
cdr3_aa: CSVPLLAGTFSEAFF

clone_size: NA
j_call: TRBJ2-7
d_call: TRBD1
v_call: TRBV12-3/TRBV12-4
cdr3_nt: TGTGCCAGCATGGGGACAGGGCTTATCGAGCAGTACTTC
cdr3_aa: CASMGTGLIEQYF

clone_size: NA
j_call: TRBJ2-1
d_call: TRBD2
v_call: TRBV7-9
cdr3_nt: TGTGCCAGCAGCCCCGCGGGGGGGACTAGCGGCTACAATGAGCAGTTCTTC
cdr3_aa: CASSPAGGTSGYNEQFF